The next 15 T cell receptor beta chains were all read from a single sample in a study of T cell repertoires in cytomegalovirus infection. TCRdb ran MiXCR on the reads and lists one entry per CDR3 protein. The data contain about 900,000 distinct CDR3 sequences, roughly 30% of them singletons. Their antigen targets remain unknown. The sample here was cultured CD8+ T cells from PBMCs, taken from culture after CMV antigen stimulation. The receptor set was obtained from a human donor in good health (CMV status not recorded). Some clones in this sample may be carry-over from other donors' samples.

The CDR3 sequence: CSAERGTDTQYF. Here the CDR3 DNA reads TGCAGTGCGGAGCGGGGCACAGATACGCAGTATTTT. The rearrangement joins TRBV20-1 to TRBJ2-3, with a possible D match to TRBD2 (6 bases). The germline CDR1 and CDR2 sequences are DFQATT and SNEGSKA (reference sequence). There are 12 residues in the CDR3. Trimming took off 6 bases at V and 1 base at J, with 8 bases between the two ends.

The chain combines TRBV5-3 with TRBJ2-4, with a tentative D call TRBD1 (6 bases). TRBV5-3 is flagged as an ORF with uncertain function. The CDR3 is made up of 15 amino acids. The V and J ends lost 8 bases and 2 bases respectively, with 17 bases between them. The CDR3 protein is CASSNTDRTKNIQYF. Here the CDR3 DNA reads TGTGCCAGCAGCAACACAGACAGGACCAAAAACATTCAGTACTTC.

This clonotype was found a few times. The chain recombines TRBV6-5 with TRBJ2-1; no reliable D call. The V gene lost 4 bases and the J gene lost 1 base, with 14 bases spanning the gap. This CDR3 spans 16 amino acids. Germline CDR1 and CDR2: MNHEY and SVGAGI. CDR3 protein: CASSFDFTRSYNEQFF. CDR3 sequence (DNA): TGTGCCAGCAGTTTTGACTTCACACGGTCCTACAATGAGCAGTTCTTC.

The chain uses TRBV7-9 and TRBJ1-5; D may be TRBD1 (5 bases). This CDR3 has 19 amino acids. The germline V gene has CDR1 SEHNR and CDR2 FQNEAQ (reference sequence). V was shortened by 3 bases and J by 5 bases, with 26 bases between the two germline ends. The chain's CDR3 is CASSFYGGEATLLYQPQHF. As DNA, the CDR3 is TGTGCCAGCAGCTTTTACGGAGGGGAAGCGACTCTCCTTTATCAGCCCCAGCATTTT.

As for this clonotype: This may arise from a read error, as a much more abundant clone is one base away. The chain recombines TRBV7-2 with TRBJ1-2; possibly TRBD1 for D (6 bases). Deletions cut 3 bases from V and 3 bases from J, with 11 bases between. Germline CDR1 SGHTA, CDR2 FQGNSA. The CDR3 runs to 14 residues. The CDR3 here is CTSSFGRGHYGYTF. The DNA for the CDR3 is TGTACCAGCAGCTTTGGACGGGGGCACTATGGCTACACCTTC.

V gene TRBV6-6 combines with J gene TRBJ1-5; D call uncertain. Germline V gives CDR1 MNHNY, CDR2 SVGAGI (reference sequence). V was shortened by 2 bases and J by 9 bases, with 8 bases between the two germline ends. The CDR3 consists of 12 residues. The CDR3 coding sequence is TGTGCCAGCAGTTACCCCGCCCGGCCCCAGCATTTT. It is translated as CASSYPARPQHF.

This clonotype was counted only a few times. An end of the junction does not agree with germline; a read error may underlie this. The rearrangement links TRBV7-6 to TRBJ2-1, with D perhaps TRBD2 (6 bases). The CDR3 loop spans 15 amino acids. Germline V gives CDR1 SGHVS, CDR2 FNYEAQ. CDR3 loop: CASSLVGGSFNEQFF. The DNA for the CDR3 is TGTGCCAGCAGCTTAGTCGGGGGTTCCTTCAATGAGCAGTTCTTC. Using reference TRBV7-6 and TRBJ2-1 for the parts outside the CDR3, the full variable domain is GAGVSQSPRYKVTKRGQDVALRCDPISGHVSLYWYRQALGQGPEFLTYFNYEAQQDKSGLPNDRFSAERPEGSISTLTIQRTEQRDSAMYRCASSLVGGSFNEQFFGPGTRLTVL.

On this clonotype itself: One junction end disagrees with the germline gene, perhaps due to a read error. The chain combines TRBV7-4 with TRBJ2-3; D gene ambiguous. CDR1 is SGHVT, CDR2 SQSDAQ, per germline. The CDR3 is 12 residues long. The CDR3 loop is CASSSDTYTQYF. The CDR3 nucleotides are TGTGCCAGCAGCTCCGACACATATACGCAGTATTTT.

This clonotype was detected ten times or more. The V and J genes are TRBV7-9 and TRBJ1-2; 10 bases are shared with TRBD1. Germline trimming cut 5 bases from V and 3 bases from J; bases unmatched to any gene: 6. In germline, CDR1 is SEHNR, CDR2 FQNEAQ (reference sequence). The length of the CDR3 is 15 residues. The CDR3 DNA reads TGTGCCAGCAGCCAATCCGGGACAGGGGACTATGGCTACACCTTC. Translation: CASSQSGTGDYGYTF.

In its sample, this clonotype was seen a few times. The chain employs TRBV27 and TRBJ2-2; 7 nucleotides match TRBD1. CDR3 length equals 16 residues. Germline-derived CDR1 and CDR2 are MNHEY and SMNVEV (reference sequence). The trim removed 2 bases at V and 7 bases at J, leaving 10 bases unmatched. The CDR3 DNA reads TGTGCCAGCAGTTTAACCGGGACAGTACTGGGCGGGGAGCTGTTTTTT. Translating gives CASSLTGTVLGGELFF.

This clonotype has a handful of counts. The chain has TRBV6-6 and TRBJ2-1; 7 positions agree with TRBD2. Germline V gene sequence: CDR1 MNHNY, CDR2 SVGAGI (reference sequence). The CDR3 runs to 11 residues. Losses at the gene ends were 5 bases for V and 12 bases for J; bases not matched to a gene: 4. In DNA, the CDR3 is TGTGCCAGCAGTGCGGGGGTCTGGCAGTTCTTC. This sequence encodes CASSAGVWQFF.

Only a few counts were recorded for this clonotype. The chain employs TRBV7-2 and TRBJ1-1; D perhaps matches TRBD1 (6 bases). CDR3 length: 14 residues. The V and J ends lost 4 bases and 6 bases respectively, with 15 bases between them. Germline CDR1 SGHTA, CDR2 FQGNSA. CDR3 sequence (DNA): TGTGCCAGCAGCTCGTGGACAGCCACTCCTGAAGCTTTCTTT. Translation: CASSSWTATPEAFF.

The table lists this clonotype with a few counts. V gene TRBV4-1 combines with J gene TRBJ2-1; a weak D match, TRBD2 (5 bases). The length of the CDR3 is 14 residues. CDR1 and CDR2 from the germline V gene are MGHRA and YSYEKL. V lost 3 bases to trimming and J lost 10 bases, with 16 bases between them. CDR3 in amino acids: CASSQVDGIGEQFF. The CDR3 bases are TGCGCCAGCAGCCAGGTAGACGGGATAGGGGAGCAGTTCTTC.

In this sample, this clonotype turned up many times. As DNA, the CDR3 is TGTGCCAGCAGCTCGTCGGGGACACTCTACGAGCAGTACTTC. Amino acid sequence: CASSSSGTLYEQYF. The rearrangement uses TRBV7-6 and TRBJ2-7; possible D gene TRBD1, 6 bases. The ends were cut back, 4 bases at V and 3 bases at J, with 13 bases in the middle. Germline-derived CDR1 and CDR2 are SGHVS and FNYEAQ. The CDR3 spans 14 residues.

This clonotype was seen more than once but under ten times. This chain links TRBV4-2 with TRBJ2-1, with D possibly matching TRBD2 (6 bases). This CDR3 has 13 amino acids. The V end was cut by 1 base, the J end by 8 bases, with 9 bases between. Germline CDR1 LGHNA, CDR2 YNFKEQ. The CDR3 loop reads CASSQVEGDEQFF. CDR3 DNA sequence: TGTGCCAGCAGCCAAGTGGAGGGCGATGAGCAGTTCTTC.